This TCR beta chain was sequenced for a study of shared clonotypes between healthy human individuals. Data came from immunoSEQ multiplex PCR; TCRdb stores just in-frame clones and leaves some out. Here the sample spans some 2,000,000 clones, almost 96% being singletons. The CDR3 runs 15 residues. Looked up from germline, CDR1 is LNHNV and CDR2 is YYDKDF (reference sequence). V was clipped by 0 bases and J by 0 bases, with 8 bases between them. Material: naive CD4+ T cells sorted from blood. The subset: CD45RA+ positively selected. This chain joins TRBV15 and TRBJ1-2; D is unclear. This receptor was identified in a man younger than 35 in good health. The CDR3 here is CATSRDRNSNYGYTF. The CDR3 DNA follows: TGTGCCACCAGCAGAGACCGCAACTCTAACTATGGCTACACCTTC. The full variable domain, completed using reference TRBV15 and TRBJ1-2, is DAMVIQNPRYQVTQFGKPVTLSCSQTLNHNVMYWYQQKSSQAPKLLFHYYDKDFNNEADTPDNFQSRRPNTSFCFLDIRSPGLGDTAMYLCATSRDRNSNYGYTFGSGTRLTVV.